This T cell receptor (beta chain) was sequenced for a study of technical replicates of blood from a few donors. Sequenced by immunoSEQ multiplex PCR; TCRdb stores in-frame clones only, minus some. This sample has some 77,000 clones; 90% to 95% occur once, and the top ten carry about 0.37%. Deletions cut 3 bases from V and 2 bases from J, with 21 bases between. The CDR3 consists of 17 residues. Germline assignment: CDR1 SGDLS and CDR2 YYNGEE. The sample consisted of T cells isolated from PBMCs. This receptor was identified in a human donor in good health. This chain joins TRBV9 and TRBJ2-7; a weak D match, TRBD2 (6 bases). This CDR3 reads CASSEGGGLLATYEQYF. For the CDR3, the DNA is TGTGCCAGCAGCGAGGGAGGAGGGCTTCTCGCCACCTACGAGCAGTACTTC.